The source of this TCR beta chain is a study of cytomegalovirus exposure and HLA in healthy donors. Whole-study context: The same platform used for the 666 first-cohort repertoires was also used for the 95 to 150 validation repertoires, as a later analysis reported. Overall study results and limits: The listing of roughly 160 TCR beta chains classed them as cytomegalovirus-associated.

Libraries were prepared by immunoSEQ multiplex PCR; TCRdb keeps only in-frame clonotypes and omits some of them. The data show 200,000 to 250,000 clones, with about 93% seen just once and approximately 0.99% held by the top ten. Looked up from germline, CDR1 is MGHRA and CDR2 is YSYEKL. The CDR3 is 14 residues long. Trimming cost V 1 base and J 4 bases; bases outside gene matches: 3. A word on this clone: Antigen: not known.

The J gene is TRBJ2-7, the V gene TRBV4-1, with TRBD1 matching over 8 bases. This TCR was recovered from a woman younger than 35 in good health and CMV-seronegative. Input material: PBMCs. As DNA, the CDR3 is TGCGCCAGCAGCCAAGCACAGGGGGGATACGAGCAGTACTTC. Its translation is CASSQAQGGYEQYF.